Here is one TCR beta chain with its context. The sample originates from a study of blood T cell repertoires in COVID-19. Trimming took off 4 bases at V and 6 bases at J, with 21 bases between the two ends. The CDR3 has 16 amino acids. The germline V gene has CDR1 SGHVS and CDR2 FNYEAQ. TCRdb's copy holds only in-frame clones and misses some; the assay was immunoSEQ multiplex PCR. The sample consists of around 330,000 clones, about nine tenths of them appearing once. The specimen sequenced was peripheral blood. The clonotype comes from a woman under 40 with COVID-19, enrolled during active disease. V and J are TRBV7-6 and TRBJ1-1, with no clear D. CDR3 nucleotides: TGTGCCAGCAGCTCATACCTAGCAGGACCTCGCGCTGAAGCTTTCTTT. It yields the protein CASSSYLAGPRAEAFF.